This T cell receptor (beta chain) was retrieved from a study of identical twins. Regarding the study as a whole: Twin-shared out-of-frame alpha sequences were enriched for low generation probability. Conclusions relied on cross-sectional statistical analysis, not following the same donors.

A single record per CDR3 protein comes from TCRdb applying MiXCR to the 5' RACE reads. Here the sample spans approximately 670,000 distinct CDR3 sequences, approximately 6% being singletons. Healthy Caucasians supplied all donations. Per germline, CDR1 MNHEY and CDR2 SVGAGI. Deletions cut 3 bases from V and 2 bases from J, with 11 bases between. CDR3 length equals 14 residues. This clonotype was observed a few times. What it binds is not known. This receptor was obtained from a man aged 18-30 years in good health. The V call is TRBV6-5, the J call TRBJ2-7; possible D gene TRBD1, 6 bases. The sequenced sample was naive T cells sorted from blood. Here the CDR3 reads CASSYYDRTYEQYF. The CDR3 region has the DNA TGTGCCAGCAGTTATTACGACAGGACCTACGAGCAGTACTTC.